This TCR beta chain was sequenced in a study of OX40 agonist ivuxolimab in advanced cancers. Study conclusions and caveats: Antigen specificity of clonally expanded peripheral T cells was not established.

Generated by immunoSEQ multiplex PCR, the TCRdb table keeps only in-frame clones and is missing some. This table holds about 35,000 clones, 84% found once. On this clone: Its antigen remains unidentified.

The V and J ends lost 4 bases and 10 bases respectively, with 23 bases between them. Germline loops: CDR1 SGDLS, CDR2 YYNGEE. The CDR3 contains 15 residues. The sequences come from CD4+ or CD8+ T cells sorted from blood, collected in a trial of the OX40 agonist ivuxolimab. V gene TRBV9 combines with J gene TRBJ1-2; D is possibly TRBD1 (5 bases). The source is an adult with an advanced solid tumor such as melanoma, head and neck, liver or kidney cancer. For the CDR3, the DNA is TGTGCCAGCAGCCCAGCCTCCTCCGGGGGAATTATCTACACCTTC. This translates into CASSPASSGGIIYTF.